The 22 T cell receptor beta chains below were found in one sample sequenced in a study of identifying expanded T cells in peripheral blood. TCRdb's copy holds only in-frame clones and misses some; the assay was immunoSEQ multiplex PCR. The data hold 100,000 to 150,000 clones, with roughly 82% observed a single time. Sequences were obtained from blood. These receptors all stem from a person aged 18 to 70 in good health.

The V gene is TRBV4-3, the J gene TRBJ2-3, with D unclear. Germline V gene lookup returns CDR1 LGHNA and CDR2 YSLEER. This CDR3 region has 14 residues. Trimming shortened V by 4 bases and J by 4 bases, and 12 bases separated the two germline ends. The CDR3: CASSPDYVADTQYF. Here the CDR3 DNA reads TGCGCCAGCAGCCCGGATTATGTCGCAGATACGCAGTATTTT.

V is TRBV7-2 and J is TRBJ1-2; TRBD1 is a possible D gene (5 bases). Germline V lookup: CDR1 SGHTA, CDR2 FQGNSA. CDR3 length equals 15 residues. V lost 1 base to trimming and J lost 8 bases, with 17 bases between them. The CDR3 spells CASSLVGVLGGGYTF. The CDR3 bases are TGTGCCAGCAGCTTAGTTGGGGTTCTCGGGGGAGGCTACACCTTC.

V gene TRBV4-3 combines with J gene TRBJ2-1; D is uncertain. Deletions cut 1 base from V and 9 bases from J, with 7 bases between. Per germline, CDR1 LGHNA and CDR2 YSLEER. This CDR3 has 12 amino acids. CDR3 coding DNA: TGCGCCAGCAGCCAAGCAGGTGTTGAGCAGTTCTTC. Translation gives CASSQAGVEQFF.

V is TRBV6-5 and J is TRBJ1-1, with D possibly being TRBD1 (5 bases). Germline values: CDR1 MNHEY, CDR2 SVGAGI. The V end was cut by 2 bases, the J end by 0 bases, with 10 bases between. CDR3 size: 15 residues. This CDR3 reads CASSYDRGMNTEAFF. The CDR3 DNA is TGTGCCAGCAGTTACGACAGAGGGATGAACACTGAAGCTTTCTTT.

V and J are TRBV5-1 and TRBJ1-1, with 7 bases identical to TRBD1. Trimming cost V 0 bases and J 6 bases; bases outside gene matches: 5. The CDR3 extends over 14 amino acids. Germline loops: CDR1 SGHRS, CDR2 YFSETQ. The CDR3 DNA sequence: TGCGCCAGCAGCTTGGCAGGGGGGTTATCTGAAGCTTTCTTT. Translating gives CASSLAGGLSEAFF.

The chain links TRBV15 to TRBJ2-5; tentatively, D is TRBD2 (6 bases). The CDR3 is 13 residues long. V gave up 4 bases and J gave up 6 bases, with 12 bases separating them. Germline CDR1 LNHNV, CDR2 YYDKDF (reference sequence). The CDR3 loop is CATSTRGIQTQYF. The DNA of the CDR3 is TGTGCCACCAGCACACGCGGGATTCAGACCCAGTACTTC.

The gene calls are TRBV5-6 and TRBJ2-6, with D perhaps TRBD1 (5 bases). Germline values: CDR1 SGHDT, CDR2 YYEEEE. The V gene lost 2 bases and the J gene lost 1 base, with 7 bases spanning the gap. The CDR3 spans 15 residues. The CDR3 bases are TGTGCCAGCAGCTTTAGGGGTTCTGGGGCCAACGTCCTGACTTTC. Translating it yields CASSFRGSGANVLTF.

The V call is TRBV11-2, the J call TRBJ2-7; 7 bases agree with TRBD1. Trimming removed 1 base from V and 3 bases from J; junction bases left unmatched: 6. Looked up from germline, CDR1 is SGHAT and CDR2 is FQNNGV. The CDR3 has 15 amino acids. The CDR3: CASSLGQGRFYEQYF. The CDR3 DNA is TGTGCCAGCAGCTTAGGACAGGGACGTTTCTACGAGCAGTACTTC.

This chain links TRBV18 with TRBJ1-5; D is undetermined. Trimming stripped 0 bases from V and 3 bases from J, with 9 bases between. There are 15 residues in the CDR3. In germline, CDR1 is KGHSH, CDR2 LQKENI. CDR3 sequence reads: CASSPPEGSNQPQHF. CDR3 coding DNA: TGTGCCAGCTCACCACCGGAAGGTTCCAATCAGCCCCAGCATTTT.

This chain links TRBV28 with TRBJ2-2, with D maybe TRBD2 (5 bases). This CDR3 comprises 13 residues. The germline gives CDR1 MDHEN, CDR2 SYDVKM. The V end was cut by 5 bases, the J end by 1 base, with 5 bases between. In DNA, the CDR3 is TGTGCCAGCAGTGGAGGGAACACCGGGGAGCTGTTTTTT. Amino acids: CASSGGNTGELFF.

This clone showed up just once. V is TRBV19 and J is TRBJ1-1; D not resolved. CDR1 LNHDA and CDR2 SQIVND come from the germline V gene (reference sequence). V lost 4 bases to trimming and J lost 1 base, with 13 bases between them. CDR3 length equals 15 residues. The chain's CDR3 is CASSTPGVPNTEAFF. The CDR3 DNA reads TGTGCCAGTAGTACCCCGGGCGTCCCGAACACTGAAGCTTTCTTT.

V is TRBV2 and J is TRBJ2-4; 7 nucleotides agree with TRBD1. The V segment lost 7 bases and the J segment 1 base; nucleotides outside the gene matches: 13. The CDR3 is 17 amino acids. CDR1 is SNHLY and CDR2 is FYNNEI in the germline V gene. This CDR3 reads CASKSDRVIGAKNIQYF. The CDR3 DNA sequence: TGTGCCAGCAAAAGCGACAGGGTTATTGGGGCCAAAAACATTCAGTACTTC.

Note on this clone: The same CDR3 can be traced to other DNA sequences in this sample. The chain is built from TRBV30 and TRBJ1-5; no definite D call. The V end lost 0 bases, the J end lost 3 bases, and 6 bases lay between the germline ends. The V gene's germline CDR1 is GTSNPN and CDR2 SVGIG (reference sequence). The length of the CDR3 is 13 residues. The CDR3 reads CAWSVRSNQPQHF. The CDR3 DNA is TGTGCCTGGAGTGTGAGGTCCAATCAGCCCCAGCATTTT.

Written as DNA, the CDR3 is TGTGCCAGCAGGGGACAGGGTAGGGATGAGCAGTTCTTC. Translated: CASRGQGRDEQFF. The chain recombines TRBV6-6 with TRBJ2-1; the match to TRBD1 covers 9 bases. This CDR3 has 13 residues. V was pared by 6 bases and J by 8 bases, with 5 bases of the junction left unmatched. Germline CDR1 and CDR2: MNHNY and SVGAGI (reference sequence).

This chain links TRBV18 with TRBJ1-3; D is unclear. The CDR3 runs to 15 residues. CDR1 is KGHSH, CDR2 LQKENI, per germline. The ends were cut back, 2 bases at V and 3 bases at J, with 11 bases in the middle. The CDR3 sequence: CASSPSTDFGNTIYF. For the CDR3, the DNA is TGTGCCAGCTCACCAAGCACAGACTTTGGAAACACCATATATTTT.

This rearrangement joins TRBV15 to TRBJ1-2; no reliable D call. The germline CDR1 and CDR2 sequences are LNHNV and YYDKDF (reference sequence). This CDR3 comprises 13 residues. V lost 8 bases, J lost 6 bases, and 16 bases lay in between. The CDR3 DNA reads as TGTGCCACCTCCCCTCGGGCCTCTGATGGCTACACCTTC. Protein sequence: CATSPRASDGYTF. The full variable domain, completed using reference TRBV15 and TRBJ1-2, is DAMVIQNPRYQVTQFGKPVTLSCSQTLNHNVMYWYQQKSSQAPKLLFHYYDKDFNNEADTPDNFQSRRPNTSFCFLDIRSPGLGDTAMYLCATSPRASDGYTFGSGTRLTVV.

The chain is built from TRBV19 and TRBJ2-3, with D tentatively TRBD2 (6 bases). CDR1 and CDR2 (germline): LNHDA, SQIVND (reference sequence). With 6 bases removed from V and 2 bases from J, the gap between germline ends came to 12 bases. This CDR3 is 14 amino acids long. The CDR3 DNA is TGTGCCAGTAGAGAAACGGGACTCACAGATACGCAGTATTTT. It yields the protein CASRETGLTDTQYF.

The rearrangement joins TRBV4-3 to TRBJ2-1; TRBD2 matches at 9 bases. The CDR3 runs to 16 residues. V trimming: 0 bases; J trimming: 7 bases; junction bases outside the gene matches: 7. CDR1 is LGHNA, CDR2 YSLEER, per germline. CDR3 protein: CASSQDRAGGANEQFF. The CDR3 bases are TGCGCCAGCAGCCAAGATAGAGCGGGGGGTGCGAATGAGCAGTTCTTC.

V is TRBV7-3 and J is TRBJ2-3; D possibly corresponds to TRBD2 (5 bases). V was shortened by 2 bases and J by 6 bases, with 12 bases between the two germline ends. The germline V gene has CDR1 SGHTA and CDR2 FQGTGA. This CDR3 comprises 14 residues. The CDR3 region has the DNA TGTGCCAGCAGCTTAGGGCTCGGGGAGGATACGCAGTATTTT. Amino acids: CASSLGLGEDTQYF.

The V gene is TRBV2, the J gene TRBJ2-5, with 11 bases fitting TRBD2. The germline gives CDR1 SNHLY, CDR2 FYNNEI. Trimming took 7 bases from V and 5 from J; bases not matched to a gene: 9. This CDR3 spans 15 amino acids. CDR3 nucleotide sequence: TGTGCCAGCAAATTTCCTGCTAGCGGGGGGGAGACCCAGTACTTC. Translation gives CASKFPASGGETQYF.

The J gene is TRBJ2-1, the V gene TRBV7-2; no clear D gene. The CDR3 spans 15 residues. Germline loops: CDR1 SGHTA, CDR2 FQGNSA. V shed 1 base and J shed 0 bases, with 7 bases lying between them. The CDR3 DNA is TGTGCCAGCAGCTTAGAACGGAGCTCCTACAATGAGCAGTTCTTC. Its translation: CASSLERSSYNEQFF.

This chain uses TRBV30 with TRBJ1-2; 9 bases are a match to TRBD1. The CDR3 has 20 residues. V shed 7 bases and J 1 base; nucleotides not matched to a gene: 25. In germline, CDR1 is GTSNPN, CDR2 SVGIG (reference sequence). CDR3 in amino acids: CAFNPGQGLWTTTFNYGYTF. The CDR3, as DNA: TGTGCCTTCAATCCGGGACAGGGACTTTGGACTACGACTTTTAACTATGGCTACACCTTC.